Each of the 27 T cell receptor beta chains below was sequenced from the same sample in a study of identical twins. TCRdb redid the calling of the 5' RACE reads with MiXCR, one entry per CDR3 protein. The data contain hundreds of thousands of distinct CDR3 sequences, approximately 18% of them singletons. The same sample was also studied in work on T cells expressing NK-cell markers.

The material sequenced was PBMCs. These receptors all come from a woman aged 18 to 35 in good health.

The V and J genes are TRBV5-1 and TRBJ2-3; D may correspond to TRBD1 or TRBD2 (5 bases each). Germline V lookup: CDR1 SGHRS, CDR2 YFSETQ. With 3 bases removed from V and 3 bases from J, the gap between germline ends came to 14 bases. This CDR3 comprises 15 residues. As DNA, the CDR3 is TGCGCCAGCAGCTCGGACGGGAAGGGGACAGATACGCAGTATTTT. This codes for CASSSDGKGTDTQYF.

This chain links TRBV12-3 or TRBV12-4 with TRBJ2-2; D perhaps matches TRBD1 (6 bases). Trimming left V 6 bases short and J 1 base short, with 12 bases between. The length of the CDR3 is 15 residues. The CDR3 DNA is TGTGCCAGCAGCACGGGACACCTGAACACCGGGGAGCTGTTTTTT. Translated: CASSTGHLNTGELFF.

This clonotype has a count of ten or more. The chain is built from TRBV20-1 and TRBJ1-1, with D unresolved. This CDR3 is 13 amino acids long. CDR1 DFQATT and CDR2 SNEGSKA come from the germline V gene (reference sequence). V was cut by 6 bases and J by 5 bases, with 16 bases left in between. The CDR3: CSAPPPVGTEAFF. DNA of the CDR3: TGCAGTGCCCCGCCGCCGGTGGGGACTGAAGCTTTCTTT.

This clonotype was seen repeatedly, ten times or more. The chain carries TRBV12-3 or TRBV12-4 and TRBJ1-4, with TRBD1 as a possible D gene (6 bases). The CDR3 sequence is 14 residues long. The V end was cut by 7 bases, the J end by 8 bases, with 17 bases between. CDR3 in amino acids: CASIPTGKGEKLFF. DNA for the CDR3: TGTGCCAGCATCCCCACAGGGAAGGGCGAAAAACTGTTTTTT.

This clonotype appeared many times. V is TRBV20-1 and J is TRBJ2-7, with D perhaps matching TRBD1 (5 bases). The germline CDR1 and CDR2 sequences are DFQATT and SNEGSKA (reference sequence). The CDR3 contains 14 residues. Trimming removed 1 base from V and 0 bases from J, with 10 bases in between. The CDR3 loop reads CSARGQQSSYEQYF. The CDR3 nucleotides read TGCAGTGCTAGAGGACAGCAAAGCTCCTACGAGCAGTACTTC.

V gene TRBV7-9 combines with J gene TRBJ2-1; 7 bases match TRBD2. With V trimmed by 6 bases and J by 7 bases, 12 bases remained unmatched. CDR1 is SEHNR and CDR2 is FQNEAQ in the germline V gene (reference sequence). The CDR3 runs 15 residues. CDR3 sequence (DNA): TGTGCCAGCAGGCACGGAGCTAGCGGTGGTAATGAGCAGTTCTTC. Translated: CASRHGASGGNEQFF.

The V call is TRBV6-1, the J call TRBJ2-1, with 8 bases that match TRBD2. V shed 5 bases, J shed 2 bases, and the junction held 17 bases outside the gene matches. Germline lookup yields CDR1 MNHNS and CDR2 SASEGT. The CDR3 length is 19 residues. The CDR3 DNA reads TGTGCCAGCAGTCCGGCGCGGGGGGTCTCCGGGACCGCCTACAATGAGCAGTTCTTC. It translates to CASSPARGVSGTAYNEQFF.

The table lists this clonotype with a few counts. This chain joins TRBV6-5 and TRBJ2-1; the match to TRBD2 covers 9 bases. CDR1 is MNHEY, CDR2 SVGAGI, per germline. The junction had 9 bases not matched to a gene; V was cut back by 2 bases and J by 7 bases. The CDR3 is 16 residues long. The CDR3 here is CASSYRVSGRGNEQFF. The CDR3 bases are TGTGCCAGCAGTTACCGAGTTAGCGGGAGAGGGAATGAGCAGTTCTTC.

This clonotype was counted at least ten times. Written as DNA, the CDR3 is TGTGCCAGCAGCCCATGGGGGACAGGTGACCCGGAGGCCCAGCATTTT. It yields the protein CASSPWGTGDPEAQHF. The chain couples TRBV7-9 to TRBJ1-5; 8 nucleotides line up with TRBD1. With V trimmed by 5 bases and J by 11 bases, 17 bases remained unmatched. The CDR3 totals 16 residues. Germline CDR1 SEHNR, CDR2 FQNEAQ (reference sequence).

This clonotype was recorded a few times. The chain is built from TRBV7-9 and TRBJ2-1; TRBD2 is a possible D gene (6 bases). Germline V lookup: CDR1 SEHNR, CDR2 FQNEAQ (reference sequence). V was cut by 3 bases and J by 9 bases, with 18 bases left in between. The CDR3 is made up of 15 amino acids. CDR3 residues: CASSFGSGVEGEQFF. The CDR3 coding sequence is TGTGCCAGCAGCTTTGGTAGCGGTGTTGAAGGTGAGCAGTTCTTC.

The chain has TRBV11-1 and TRBJ2-3; TRBD2 matches at 15 bases. Germline CDR1 is SGHAT and CDR2 is FQDESV (reference sequence). CDR3 length: 18 amino acids. V lost 4 bases and J lost 2; bases outside the gene matches: 7. The CDR3, as DNA: TGTGCCAGCAGCTCCGGGACTAGCGGGGGGACAGTCACAGATACGCAGTATTTT. It encodes CASSSGTSGGTVTDTQYF.

V usage is TRBV5-1 and J usage is TRBJ1-2; D is uncertain. The CDR3 sequence is 13 residues long. Germline V CDR1 and CDR2: SGHRS, YFSETQ. V lost 0 bases and J lost 3, with 6 bases in between. Written as DNA, the CDR3 is TGCGCCAGCAGCTTGGGGGTACACTATGGCTACACCTTC. Its protein product is CASSLGVHYGYTF.

This clonotype was recorded many times. Sequence at one end of the junction differs from germline and may be a read error. The chain has TRBV7-7 and TRBJ1-1; no clear D gene. Per germline, CDR1 SSHAT and CDR2 FNYEAQ (reference sequence). This CDR3 is 13 amino acids long. CDR3 loop: CASSREGGTEAFF. In DNA form, the CDR3 reads TGTGCTAGCAGCCGTGAAGGAGGGACTGAAGCTTTCTTT.

The rearrangement links TRBV12-3 or TRBV12-4 to TRBJ2-3, with TRBD2 identical over 7 bases. The CDR3 extends over 13 amino acids. The V and J ends lost 4 bases and 4 bases, in that order; junction bases with no gene match: 2. The DNA of the CDR3 is TGTGCCAGCAGTTCACTAGCGTCAGATACGCAGTATTTT. It encodes CASSSLASDTQYF.

This clonotype was seen only a few times. The rearrangement uses TRBV25-1 and TRBJ2-5; 9 bases agree with TRBD1. Trimming removed 4 bases from V and 14 bases from J; junction bases left unmatched: 5. CDR1 and CDR2 (germline): MGHDK, SYGVNS. This CDR3 contains 11 residues. Here the CDR3 DNA reads TGTGCCAGCAGTGCCCGGGACAGGGTCTACTTC. This sequence encodes CASSARDRVYF.

This clonotype was seen a handful of times. The chain combines TRBV4-3 with TRBJ1-4, with D uncertain. The CDR3 extends over 15 amino acids. The germline V gene encodes CDR1 LGHNA and CDR2 YSLEER. Between the trimmed V and J ends, which lost 1 base and 10 bases, there was a span of 16 bases. The CDR3 spells CASSQGLQEVGKLFF. CDR3 DNA sequence: TGCGCCAGCAGCCAAGGGCTCCAAGAGGTGGGAAAACTGTTTTTT.

This clonotype appeared a few times. The CDR3 here is CASSFKVGRGVETQYF. Here the CDR3 DNA reads TGTGCCAGCAGTTTTAAAGTGGGTCGGGGCGTCGAGACCCAGTACTTC. V is TRBV12-3 or TRBV12-4 and J is TRBJ2-5, with D perhaps given as TRBD1 or TRBD2 (5 bases each). With 3 bases removed from V and 5 bases from J, the gap between germline ends came to 19 bases. This CDR3 region has 16 residues.

The chain is built from TRBV12-3 or TRBV12-4 and TRBJ1-1; the D gene is possibly TRBD1 (5 bases). Trimming cost V 8 bases and J 1 base, with 11 bases left between them. CDR3 length equals 13 residues. CDR3 protein: CASEFDRNTEAFF. DNA of the CDR3: TGTGCCAGCGAGTTTGACAGGAACACTGAAGCTTTCTTT.

The chain has TRBV19 and TRBJ2-1; 11 bases are shared with TRBD1. Trimming at V came to 4 bases and at J to 9 bases, leaving 11 bases not matched to a gene. The CDR3 sequence is 16 residues long. Germline CDR1 is LNHDA and CDR2 is SQIVND (reference sequence). The CDR3 spells CASSTPDRGRWGEQFF. DNA for the CDR3: TGTGCCAGTAGTACACCGGACAGGGGGCGCTGGGGTGAGCAGTTCTTC.

This clonotype was picked up many times. The gene calls are TRBV5-1 and TRBJ1-1; D is possibly TRBD1 (6 bases). Per the germline V gene, CDR1 is SGHRS and CDR2 is YFSETQ. This CDR3 is built from 16 residues. Trimming cost V 3 bases and J 0 bases, with 15 bases left between them. CDR3: CASSSQGSYMNTEAFF. In DNA, the CDR3 is TGCGCCAGCAGCTCCCAGGGGTCTTACATGAACACTGAAGCTTTCTTT.

This clonotype came up a few times. The chain carries TRBV14 and TRBJ2-5; D may be TRBD1 or TRBD2 (5 bases each). CDR1 and CDR2 (germline): SGHDN, FVKESK. Trimming shortened V by 6 bases and J by 4 bases, and 18 bases separated the two germline ends. The CDR3 spans 15 residues. The CDR3 nucleotides are TGTGCCAGCAGGGGGACGGCCACAATTGGAGAGACCCAGTACTTC. Its translation is CASRGTATIGETQYF.

Only a few counts were recorded for this clonotype. The chain is built from TRBV12-3 or TRBV12-4 and TRBJ1-2, with D hard to call. CDR3 size: 14 residues. The ends were cut back, 1 base at V and 8 bases at J, with 14 bases in the middle. The CDR3 region has the DNA TGTGCCAGCAGTTTAGGGTTTGGGAGGCGCGGCTACACCTTC. Its translation is CASSLGFGRRGYTF.

This chain connects TRBV12-3 or TRBV12-4 to TRBJ1-5; D perhaps matches TRBD1 (5 bases). The CDR3 sequence is 13 residues long. The ends were cut back, 10 bases at V and 7 bases at J, with 17 bases in the middle. The CDR3 bases are TGTGCCACCTCGCGGGGCCACAGGCAGCCCCAGCATTTT. Residues: CATSRGHRQPQHF.

J is TRBJ2-5 and V is TRBV20-1, with D possibly being TRBD1 or TRBD2 (5 bases each). V was clipped by 2 bases and J by 5 bases, with 18 bases between them. CDR3 length: 15 residues. The germline CDR1 and CDR2 sequences are DFQATT and SNEGSKA (reference sequence). CDR3 amino acids: CSARTGRGSGETQYF. CDR3 DNA: TGCAGTGCTAGAACTGGTAGGGGTTCGGGGGAGACCCAGTACTTC.

The V gene is TRBV7-9, the J gene TRBJ2-3; 10 bases line up with TRBD2. Trimming at V came to 4 bases and at J to 2 bases, leaving 6 bases not matched to a gene. CDR1 and CDR2 (germline): SEHNR, FQNEAQ (reference sequence). CDR3 length: 16 amino acids. CDR3 sequence (DNA): TGTGCCAGCAGCTCTGTACTAGCGGGGTACACAGATACGCAGTATTTT. Its protein product is CASSSVLAGYTDTQYF. Full variable domain (rest looked up from reference TRBV7-9 and TRBJ2-3): DTGVSQNPRHKITKRGQNVTFRCDPISEHNRLYWYRQTLGQGPEFLTYFQNEAQLEKSRLLSDRFSAERPKGSFSTLEIQRTEQGDSAMYLCASSSVLAGYTDTQYFGPGTRLTVL.

This clonotype was observed a few times. The chain couples TRBV6-5 to TRBJ1-1, with D uncertain. This CDR3 comprises 15 residues. V lost 0 bases and J 4 bases, leaving 12 bases between the germline ends. From germline, CDR1 is MNHEY and CDR2 SVGAGI. This CDR3 is CASSYSAGMRTEAFF. The DNA of the CDR3 is TGTGCCAGCAGTTACTCGGCGGGGATGCGCACTGAAGCTTTCTTT.

The chain links TRBV5-6 to TRBJ1-4; 8 nucleotides line up with TRBD1. The length of the CDR3 is 14 residues. The V segment lost 6 bases and the J segment 10 bases; nucleotides outside the gene matches: 11. Germline CDR1 is SGHDT and CDR2 is YYEEEE. In DNA, the CDR3 is TGTGCCAGCACCCTCCAGGGGGCCATGGCAAAACTGTTTTTT. Translating gives CASTLQGAMAKLFF.